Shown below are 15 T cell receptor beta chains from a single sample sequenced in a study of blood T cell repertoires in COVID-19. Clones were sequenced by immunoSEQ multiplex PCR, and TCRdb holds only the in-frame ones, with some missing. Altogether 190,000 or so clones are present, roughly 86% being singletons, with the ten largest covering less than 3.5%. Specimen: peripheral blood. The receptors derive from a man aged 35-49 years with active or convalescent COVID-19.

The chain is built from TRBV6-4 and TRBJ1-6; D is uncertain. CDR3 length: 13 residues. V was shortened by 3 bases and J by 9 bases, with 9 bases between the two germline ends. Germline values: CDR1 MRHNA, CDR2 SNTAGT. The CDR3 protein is CASSEYGSSPLHF. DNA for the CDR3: TGTGCCAGCAGTGAGTACGGTAGTTCACCCCTCCACTTT.

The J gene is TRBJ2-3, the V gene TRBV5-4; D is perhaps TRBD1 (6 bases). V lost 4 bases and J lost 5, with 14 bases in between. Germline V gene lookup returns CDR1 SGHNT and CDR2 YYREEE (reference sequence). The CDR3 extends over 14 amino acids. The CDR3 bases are TGTGCCAGCAGCCACCCTTCAGGGGTAGATACGCAGTATTTT. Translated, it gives CASSHPSGVDTQYF. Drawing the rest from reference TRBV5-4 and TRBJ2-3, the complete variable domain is ETGVTQSPTHLIKTRGQQVTLRCSSQSGHNTVSWYQQALGQGPQFIFQYYREEENGRGNFPPRFSGLQFPNYSSELNVNALELDDSALYLCASSHPSGVDTQYFGPGTRLTVL.

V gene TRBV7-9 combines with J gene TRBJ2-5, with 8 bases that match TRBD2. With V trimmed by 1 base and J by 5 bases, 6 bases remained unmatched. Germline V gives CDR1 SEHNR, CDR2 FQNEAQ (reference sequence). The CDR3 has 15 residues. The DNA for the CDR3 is TGTGCCAGCAGCTTAGAGGGGGTAGCGGGGGAGACCCAGTACTTC. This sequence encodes CASSLEGVAGETQYF.

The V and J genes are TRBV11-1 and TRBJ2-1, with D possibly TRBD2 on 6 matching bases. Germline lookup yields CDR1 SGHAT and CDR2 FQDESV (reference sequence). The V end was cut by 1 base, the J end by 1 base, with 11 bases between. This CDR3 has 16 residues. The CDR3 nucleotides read TGTGCCAGCAGCTTAGTGGCGGGGAGGTCCTACAATGAGCAGTTCTTC. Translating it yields CASSLVAGRSYNEQFF.

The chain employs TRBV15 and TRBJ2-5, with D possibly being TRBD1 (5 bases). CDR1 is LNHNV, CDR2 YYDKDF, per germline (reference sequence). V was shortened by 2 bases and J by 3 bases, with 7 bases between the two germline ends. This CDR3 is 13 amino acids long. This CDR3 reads CATSRSREETQYF. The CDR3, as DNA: TGTGCCACCAGCAGAAGCAGGGAAGAGACCCAGTACTTC. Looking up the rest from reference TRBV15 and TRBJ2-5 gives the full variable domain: DAMVIQNPRYQVTQFGKPVTLSCSQTLNHNVMYWYQQKSSQAPKLLFHYYDKDFNNEADTPDNFQSRRPNTSFCFLDIRSPGLGDTAMYLCATSRSREETQYFGPGTRLLVL.

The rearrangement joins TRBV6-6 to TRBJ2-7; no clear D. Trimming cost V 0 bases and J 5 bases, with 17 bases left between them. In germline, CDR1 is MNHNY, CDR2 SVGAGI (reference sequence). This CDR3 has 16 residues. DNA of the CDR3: TGTGCCAGCAGTTACTCGATTGGGCTGGGCGTCCACGAGCAGTACTTC. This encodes CASSYSIGLGVHEQYF.

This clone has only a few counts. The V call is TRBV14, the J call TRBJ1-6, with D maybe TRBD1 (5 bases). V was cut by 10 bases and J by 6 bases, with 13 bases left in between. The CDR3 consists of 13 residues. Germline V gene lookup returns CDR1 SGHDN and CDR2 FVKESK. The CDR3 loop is CATAGGPNSPLHF. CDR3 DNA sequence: TGTGCCACCGCGGGGGGACCTAATTCACCCCTCCACTTT.

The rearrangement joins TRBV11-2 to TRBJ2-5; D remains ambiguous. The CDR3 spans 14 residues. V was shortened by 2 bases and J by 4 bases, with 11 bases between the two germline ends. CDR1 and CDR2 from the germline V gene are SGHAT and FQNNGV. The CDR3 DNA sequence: TGTGCCAGCAGCTTATGGTTGGGCACAGAGACCCAGTACTTC. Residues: CASSLWLGTETQYF.

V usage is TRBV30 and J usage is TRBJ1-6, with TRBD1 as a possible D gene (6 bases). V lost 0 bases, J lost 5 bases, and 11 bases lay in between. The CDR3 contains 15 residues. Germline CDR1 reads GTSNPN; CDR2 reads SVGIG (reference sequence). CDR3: CAWSVRRTDNSPLHF. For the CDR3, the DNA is TGTGCCTGGAGTGTACGTCGGACAGATAATTCACCCCTCCACTTT.

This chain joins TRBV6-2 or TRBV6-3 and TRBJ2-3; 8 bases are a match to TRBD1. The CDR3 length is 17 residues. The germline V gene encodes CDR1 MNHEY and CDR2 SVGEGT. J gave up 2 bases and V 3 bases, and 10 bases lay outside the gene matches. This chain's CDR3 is CASSYSPQGALTDTQYF. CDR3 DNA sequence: TGTGCCAGCAGTTATAGCCCGCAGGGGGCTCTCACAGATACGCAGTATTTT.

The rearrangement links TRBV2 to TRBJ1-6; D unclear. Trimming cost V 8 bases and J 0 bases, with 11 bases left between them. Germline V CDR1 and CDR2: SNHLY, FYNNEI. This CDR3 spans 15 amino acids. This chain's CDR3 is CASVTESSYNSPLHF. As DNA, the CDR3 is TGTGCCAGCGTTACAGAGAGCTCCTATAATTCACCCCTCCACTTT.

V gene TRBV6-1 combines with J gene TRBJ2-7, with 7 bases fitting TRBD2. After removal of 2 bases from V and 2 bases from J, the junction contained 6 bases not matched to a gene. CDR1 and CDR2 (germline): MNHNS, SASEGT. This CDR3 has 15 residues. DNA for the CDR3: TGTGCCAGCAGTGAAAGCGGGACTGCAGCCTACGAGCAGTACTTC. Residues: CASSESGTAAYEQYF.

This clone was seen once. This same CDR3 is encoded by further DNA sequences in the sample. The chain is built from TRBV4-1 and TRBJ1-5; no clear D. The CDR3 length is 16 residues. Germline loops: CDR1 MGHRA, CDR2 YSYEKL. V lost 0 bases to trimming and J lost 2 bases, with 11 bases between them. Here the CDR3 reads CASSQDGGIGNQPQHF. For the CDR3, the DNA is TGCGCCAGCAGCCAAGACGGAGGGATCGGCAATCAGCCCCAGCATTTT.

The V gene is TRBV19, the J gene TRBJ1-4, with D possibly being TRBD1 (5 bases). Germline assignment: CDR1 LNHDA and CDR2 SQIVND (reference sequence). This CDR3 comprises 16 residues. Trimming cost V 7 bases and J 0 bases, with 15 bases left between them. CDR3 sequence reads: CASTQRQFATNEKLFF. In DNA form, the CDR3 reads TGTGCCAGTACCCAAAGACAGTTTGCAACTAATGAAAAACTGTTTTTT.

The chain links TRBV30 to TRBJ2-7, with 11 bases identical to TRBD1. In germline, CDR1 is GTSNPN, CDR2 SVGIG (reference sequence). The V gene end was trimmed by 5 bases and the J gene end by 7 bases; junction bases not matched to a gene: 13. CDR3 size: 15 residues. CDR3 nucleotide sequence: TGTGCCTGGGAGCCTAGGACAGGGGGCTTGGGAGAGCAGTACTTC. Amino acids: CAWEPRTGGLGEQYF.